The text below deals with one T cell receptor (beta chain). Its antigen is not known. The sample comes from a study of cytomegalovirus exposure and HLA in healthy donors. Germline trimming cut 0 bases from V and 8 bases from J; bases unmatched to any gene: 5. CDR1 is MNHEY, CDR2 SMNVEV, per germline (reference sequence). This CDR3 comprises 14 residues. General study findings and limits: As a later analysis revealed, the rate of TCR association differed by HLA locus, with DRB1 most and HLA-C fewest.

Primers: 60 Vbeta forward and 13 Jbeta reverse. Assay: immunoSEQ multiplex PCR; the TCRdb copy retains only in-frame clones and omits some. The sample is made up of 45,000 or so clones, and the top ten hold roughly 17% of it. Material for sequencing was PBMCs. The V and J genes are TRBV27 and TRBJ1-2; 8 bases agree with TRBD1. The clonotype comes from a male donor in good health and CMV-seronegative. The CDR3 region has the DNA TGTGCCAGCAGTTTATCCGCCAGGGGGCCCGGCTACACCTTC. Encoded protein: CASSLSARGPGYTF.